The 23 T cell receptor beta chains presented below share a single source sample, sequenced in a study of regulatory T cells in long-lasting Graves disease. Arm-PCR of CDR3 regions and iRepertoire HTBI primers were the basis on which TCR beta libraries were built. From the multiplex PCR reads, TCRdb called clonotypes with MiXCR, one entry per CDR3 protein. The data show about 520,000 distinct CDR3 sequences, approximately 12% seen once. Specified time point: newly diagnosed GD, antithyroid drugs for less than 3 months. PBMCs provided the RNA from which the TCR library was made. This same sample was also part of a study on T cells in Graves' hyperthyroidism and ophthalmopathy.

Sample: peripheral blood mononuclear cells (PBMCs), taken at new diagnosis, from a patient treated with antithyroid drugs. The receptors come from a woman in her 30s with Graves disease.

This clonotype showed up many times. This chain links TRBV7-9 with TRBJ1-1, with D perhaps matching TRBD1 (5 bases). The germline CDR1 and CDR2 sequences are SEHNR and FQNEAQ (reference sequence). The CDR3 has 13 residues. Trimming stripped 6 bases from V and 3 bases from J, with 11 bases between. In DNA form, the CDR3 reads TGTGCCAGCAGAACCGACAGTTACACTGAAGCTTTCTTT. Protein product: CASRTDSYTEAFF.

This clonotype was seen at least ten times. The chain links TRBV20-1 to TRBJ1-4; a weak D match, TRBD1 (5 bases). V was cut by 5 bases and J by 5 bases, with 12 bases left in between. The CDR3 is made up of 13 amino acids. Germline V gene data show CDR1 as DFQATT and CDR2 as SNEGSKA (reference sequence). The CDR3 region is CSACEGPNEKLFF. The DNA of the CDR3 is TGCAGTGCTTGCGAGGGACCGAATGAAAAACTGTTTTTT.

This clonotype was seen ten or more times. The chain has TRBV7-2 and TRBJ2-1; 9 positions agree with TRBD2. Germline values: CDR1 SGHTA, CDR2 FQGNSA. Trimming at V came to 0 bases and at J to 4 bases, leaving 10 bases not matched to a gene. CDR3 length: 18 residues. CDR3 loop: CASSLALAGTPGYNEQFF. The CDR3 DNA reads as TGTGCCAGCAGCTTAGCCCTAGCGGGGACCCCCGGTTACAATGAGCAGTTCTTC.

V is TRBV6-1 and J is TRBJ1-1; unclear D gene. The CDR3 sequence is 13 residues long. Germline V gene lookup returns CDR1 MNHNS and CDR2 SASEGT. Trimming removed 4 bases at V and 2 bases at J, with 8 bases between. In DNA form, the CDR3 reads TGTGCCAGCAGTGCCGACTTCAACACTGAAGCTTTCTTT. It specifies CASSADFNTEAFF.

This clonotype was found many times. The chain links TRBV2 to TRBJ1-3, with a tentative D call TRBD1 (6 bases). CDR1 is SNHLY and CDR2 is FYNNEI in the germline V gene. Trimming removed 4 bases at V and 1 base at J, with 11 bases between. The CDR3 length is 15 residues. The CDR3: CASSAQGSSGNTIYF. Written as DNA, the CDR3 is TGTGCCAGCAGTGCACAGGGAAGTTCTGGAAACACCATATATTTT.

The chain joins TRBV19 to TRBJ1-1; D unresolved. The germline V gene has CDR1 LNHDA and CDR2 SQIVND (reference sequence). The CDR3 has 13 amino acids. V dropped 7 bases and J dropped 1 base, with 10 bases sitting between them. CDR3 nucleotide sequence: TGTGCCAGTAAGGTGGGCCCGAACACTGAAGCTTTCTTT. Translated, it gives CASKVGPNTEAFF.

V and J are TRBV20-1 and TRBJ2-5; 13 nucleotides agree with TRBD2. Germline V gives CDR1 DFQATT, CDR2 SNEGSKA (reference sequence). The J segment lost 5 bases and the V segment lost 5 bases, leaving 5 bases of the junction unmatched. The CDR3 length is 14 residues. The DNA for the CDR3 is TGCAGTGCTGGGGGGACTAGCGGGACCGAGACCCAGTACTTC. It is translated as CSAGGTSGTETQYF.

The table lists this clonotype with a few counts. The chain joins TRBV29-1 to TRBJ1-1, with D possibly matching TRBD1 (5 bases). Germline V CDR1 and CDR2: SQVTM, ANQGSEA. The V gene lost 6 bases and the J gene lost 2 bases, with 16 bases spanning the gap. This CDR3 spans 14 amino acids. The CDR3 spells CSVPAATGNTEAFF. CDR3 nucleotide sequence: TGCAGCGTCCCGGCCGCCACAGGTAACACTGAAGCTTTCTTT.

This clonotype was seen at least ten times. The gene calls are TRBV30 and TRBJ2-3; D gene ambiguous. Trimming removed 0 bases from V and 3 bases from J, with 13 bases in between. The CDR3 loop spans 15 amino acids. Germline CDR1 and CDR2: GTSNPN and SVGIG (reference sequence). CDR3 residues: CAWSVDRQQTDTQYF. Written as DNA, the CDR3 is TGTGCCTGGAGTGTAGACCGTCAGCAGACAGATACGCAGTATTTT.

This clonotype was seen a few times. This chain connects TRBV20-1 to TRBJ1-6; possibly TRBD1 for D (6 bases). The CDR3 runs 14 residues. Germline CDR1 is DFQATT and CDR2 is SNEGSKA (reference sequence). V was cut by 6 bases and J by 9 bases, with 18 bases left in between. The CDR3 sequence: CSARGGSGSSPLHF. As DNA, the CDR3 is TGCAGTGCACGAGGGGGAAGCGGGAGTTCACCCCTCCACTTT.

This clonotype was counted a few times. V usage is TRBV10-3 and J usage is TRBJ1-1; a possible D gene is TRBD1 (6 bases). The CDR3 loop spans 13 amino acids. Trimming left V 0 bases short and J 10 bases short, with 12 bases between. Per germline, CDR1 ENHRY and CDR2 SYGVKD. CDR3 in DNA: TGTGCCATCAGTGAGTCGGACAGATCAAGAGCTTTCTTT. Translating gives CAISESDRSRAFF.

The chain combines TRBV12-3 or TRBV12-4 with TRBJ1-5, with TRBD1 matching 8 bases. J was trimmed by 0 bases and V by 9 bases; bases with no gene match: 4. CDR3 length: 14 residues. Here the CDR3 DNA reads TGTGCCAGTAACAGGGGGGATAGCAATCAGCCCCAGCATTTT. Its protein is CASNRGDSNQPQHF.

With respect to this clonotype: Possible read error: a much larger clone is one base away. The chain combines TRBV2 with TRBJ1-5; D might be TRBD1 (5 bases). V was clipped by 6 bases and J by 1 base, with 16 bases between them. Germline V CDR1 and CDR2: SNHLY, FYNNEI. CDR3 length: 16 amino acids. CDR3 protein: CASSFSGTLSNQPQHF. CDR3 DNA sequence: TGTGCCAGCAGCTTTTCCGGGACCCTCAGCAATCAGCCCCAGCATTTT.

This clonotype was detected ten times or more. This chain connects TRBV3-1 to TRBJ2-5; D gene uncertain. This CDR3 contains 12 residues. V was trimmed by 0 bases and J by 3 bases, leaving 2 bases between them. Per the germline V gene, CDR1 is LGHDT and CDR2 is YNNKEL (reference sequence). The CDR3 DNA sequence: TGTGCCAGCAGCCAAGATAAAGAGACCCAGTACTTC. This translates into CASSQDKETQYF.

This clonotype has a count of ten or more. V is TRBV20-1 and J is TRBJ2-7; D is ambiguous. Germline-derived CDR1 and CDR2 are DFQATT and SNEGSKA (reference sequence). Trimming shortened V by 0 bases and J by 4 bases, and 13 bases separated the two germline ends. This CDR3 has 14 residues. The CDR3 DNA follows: TGCAGTGCTAGAGAACCCCGGAACACATACGAGCAGTACTTC. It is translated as CSAREPRNTYEQYF.

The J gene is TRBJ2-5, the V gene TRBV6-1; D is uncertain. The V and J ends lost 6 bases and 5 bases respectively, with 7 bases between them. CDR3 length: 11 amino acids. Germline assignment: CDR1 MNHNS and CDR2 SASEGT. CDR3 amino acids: CASRTLETQYF. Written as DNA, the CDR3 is TGTGCCAGCAGAACACTTGAGACCCAGTACTTC.

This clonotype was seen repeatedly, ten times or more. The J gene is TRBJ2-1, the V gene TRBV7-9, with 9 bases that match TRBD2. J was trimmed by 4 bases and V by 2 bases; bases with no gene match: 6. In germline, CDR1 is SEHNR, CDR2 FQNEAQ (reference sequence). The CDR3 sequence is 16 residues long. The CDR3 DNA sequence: TGTGCCAGCAGCTTAATGGCGGGAGGGAGGTACAATGAGCAGTTCTTC. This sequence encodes CASSLMAGGRYNEQFF.

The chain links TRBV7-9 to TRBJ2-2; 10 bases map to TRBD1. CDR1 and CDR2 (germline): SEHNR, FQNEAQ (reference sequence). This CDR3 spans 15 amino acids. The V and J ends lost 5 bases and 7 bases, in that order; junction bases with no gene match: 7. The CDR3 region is CASSLRQGADGELFF. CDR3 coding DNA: TGTGCCAGCAGCCTCCGACAGGGGGCGGACGGGGAGCTGTTTTTT.

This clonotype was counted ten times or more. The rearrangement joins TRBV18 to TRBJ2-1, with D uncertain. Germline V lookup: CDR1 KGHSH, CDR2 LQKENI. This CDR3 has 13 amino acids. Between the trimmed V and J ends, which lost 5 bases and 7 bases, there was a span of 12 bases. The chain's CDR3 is CASSIGVMNEQFF. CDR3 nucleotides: TGTGCCAGCTCAATTGGTGTGATGAATGAGCAGTTCTTC. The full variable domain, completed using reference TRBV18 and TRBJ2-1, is NAGVMQNPRHLVRRRGQEARLRCSPMKGHSHVYWYRQLPEEGLKFMVYLQKENIIDESGMPKERFSAEFPKEGPSILRIQQVVRGDSAAYFCASSIGVMNEQFFGPGTRLTVL.

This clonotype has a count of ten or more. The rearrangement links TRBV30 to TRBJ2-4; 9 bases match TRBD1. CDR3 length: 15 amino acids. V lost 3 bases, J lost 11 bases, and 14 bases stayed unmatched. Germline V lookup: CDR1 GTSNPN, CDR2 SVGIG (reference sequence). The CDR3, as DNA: TGTGCCTGGAGGGACCAACCGGGACAGGGTATCGTTCAGTACTTC. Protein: CAWRDQPGQGIVQYF.

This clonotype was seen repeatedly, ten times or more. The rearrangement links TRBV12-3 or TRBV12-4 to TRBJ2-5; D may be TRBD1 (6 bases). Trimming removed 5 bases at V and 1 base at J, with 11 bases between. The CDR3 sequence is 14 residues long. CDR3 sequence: CASSLGQTQETQYF. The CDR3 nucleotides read TGTGCCAGCAGTCTCGGACAGACCCAAGAGACCCAGTACTTC.

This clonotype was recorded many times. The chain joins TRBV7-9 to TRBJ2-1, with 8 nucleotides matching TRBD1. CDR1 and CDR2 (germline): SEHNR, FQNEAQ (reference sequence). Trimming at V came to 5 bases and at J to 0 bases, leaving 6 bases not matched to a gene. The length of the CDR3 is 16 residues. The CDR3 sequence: CASSPRTGSSYNEQFF. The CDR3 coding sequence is TGTGCCAGCAGCCCCCGGACAGGGAGCTCCTACAATGAGCAGTTCTTC.

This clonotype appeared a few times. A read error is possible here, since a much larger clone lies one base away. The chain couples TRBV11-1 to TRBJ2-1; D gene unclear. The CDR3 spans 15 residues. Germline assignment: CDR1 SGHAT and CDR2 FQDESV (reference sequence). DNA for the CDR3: TGTGCCAGCAGCCCCTGGGCAGATTCCTACAATGAGGAGTTCTTC. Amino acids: CASSPWADSYNEEFF.